The following is a T cell receptor beta chain sequence with its context. This sample was taken from a study of blood T cell repertoires in COVID-19. The overall study: The United States, Italy and Spain were the sources of the acute and convalescent COVID-19 samples.

V shed 3 bases and J 2 bases; nucleotides not matched to a gene: 7. The CDR3 has 15 amino acids. The germline V gene encodes CDR1 SGHNT and CDR2 YYREEE (reference sequence). Authors' methods: From reference gene primer amplification, estimates of nucleated cell counts were derived. The repertoire was sequenced with immunoSEQ multiplex PCR; TCRdb's copy has only in-frame clones and lacks some. V and J calls plus clone size are reproduced from that table; the DNA served to infer D and trimming. This table holds some 87,000 clones, more than 80% found once. The sequenced sample consisted of peripheral blood. The chain links TRBV5-4 to TRBJ2-5; TRBD2 agrees at 7 bases. The TCR was taken from a human donor in a cohort sampled during active COVID-19. CDR3 nucleotide sequence: TGTGCCAGCAGCTCTCAGGGAGGGAGTCAAGAGACCCAGTACTTC. Translation: CASSSQGGSQETQYF.